The 14 T cell receptor beta chains reported below all come from one sample, sequenced in a study of T cells in Graves' hyperthyroidism and ophthalmopathy. RNA transcripts were the template for amplifying TCR beta CDR3 regions. A first-round RT-PCR of the TCR CDR3 used the HTBI primer set. TCRdb redid the calling of the multiplex PCR reads with MiXCR, one entry per CDR3 protein. The table has roughly 400,000 distinct CDR3 sequences, 15% to 18% seen once. Sequenced sample: blood. These receptors all come from a woman under 30 with Graves' hyperthyroidism that later progressed to Graves' ophthalmopathy.

This clonotype was recorded many times. This chain links TRBV20-1 with TRBJ2-7; TRBD2 matches at 9 bases. This CDR3 has 16 residues. Germline V CDR1 and CDR2: DFQATT, SNEGSKA (reference sequence). With V trimmed by 6 bases and J by 3 bases, 15 bases remained unmatched. The CDR3 DNA is TGCAGTGCCCCCCTTCCCAATAGCGGGAGAGGCTACGAGCAGTACTTC. Translation gives CSAPLPNSGRGYEQYF.

Ten or more counts support this clonotype. The chain carries TRBV11-3 and TRBJ2-7; 7 nucleotides match TRBD1. The junction had 0 bases not matched to a gene; V was cut back by 2 bases and J by 5 bases. This CDR3 has 12 amino acids. Germline V CDR1 and CDR2: SGHNT, YENEEA. The CDR3 region has the DNA TGTGCCAGCAGCTTAACAGGGGACGAGCAGTACTTC. Amino acids: CASSLTGDEQYF. The entire variable domain, with the rest obtained from reference TRBV11-3 and TRBJ2-7, is as follows: EAGVVQSPRYKIIEKKQPVAFWCNPISGHNTLYWYLQNLGQGPELLIRYENEEAVDDSQLPKDRFSAERLKGVDSTLKIQPAELGDSAVYLCASSLTGDEQYFGPGTRLTVT.

This chain links TRBV20-1 with TRBJ1-6; D might be TRBD1 (5 bases). V shed 6 bases and J shed 4 bases, with 13 bases lying between them. The CDR3 consists of 14 residues. CDR1 DFQATT and CDR2 SNEGSKA come from the germline V gene (reference sequence). CDR3 loop: CSAPPGTYNSPLHF. CDR3 in DNA: TGCAGTGCCCCCCCCGGGACTTATAATTCACCCCTCCACTTT.

This clonotype was detected a few times. The chain has TRBV28 and TRBJ2-1; no clear D. Germline CDR1 and CDR2: MDHEN and SYDVKM. The CDR3 is made up of 11 amino acids. V was cut by 6 bases and J by 7 bases, with 7 bases left in between. For the CDR3, the DNA is TGTGCCAGCAGCTATAGTAATGAGCAGTTCTTC. This sequence encodes CASSYSNEQFF.

This clonotype was counted only a few times. The genes are TRBV5-1 and TRBJ1-2; no clear D. The germline V and J ends were trimmed by 0 bases and 7 bases, with 13 bases remaining between them. This CDR3 contains 14 residues. CDR1 SGHRS and CDR2 YFSETQ come from the germline V gene. CDR3 DNA sequence: TGCGCCAGCAGCTTGGGAGTCCAAGAGCCTGGCTACACCTTC. This sequence encodes CASSLGVQEPGYTF.

The sample holds many counts of this clonotype. The chain combines TRBV7-2 with TRBJ1-5; D remains ambiguous. V lost 4 bases and J 3 bases, leaving 13 bases between the germline ends. Germline CDR1 reads SGHTA; CDR2 reads FQGNSA. The CDR3 extends over 15 amino acids. As DNA, the CDR3 is TGTGCCAGCAGCTCCGCGGGAATAAACAATCAGCCCCAGCATTTT. Translated: CASSSAGINNQPQHF.

This clonotype was observed at least ten times. The rearrangement links TRBV2 to TRBJ2-6; D not certain. In germline, CDR1 is SNHLY, CDR2 FYNNEI. There are 14 residues in the CDR3. Trimming cost V 5 bases and J 0 bases, with 5 bases left between them. Written as DNA, the CDR3 is TGTGCCAGCAGTTCGGACTCTGGGGCCAACGTCCTGACTTTC. As protein: CASSSDSGANVLTF.

Many counts were recorded for this clonotype. The V gene is TRBV20-1, the J gene TRBJ2-7; possibly TRBD2 for D (6 bases). Germline CDR1 is DFQATT and CDR2 is SNEGSKA (reference sequence). The CDR3 length is 12 residues. Trimming pared 5 bases from V and 3 bases from J, leaving 11 bases between. In DNA, the CDR3 is TGCAGTGCTGGAGGGACGAACTACGAGCAGTACTTC. Residues: CSAGGTNYEQYF.

With respect to this clonotype: Since a much larger clone is just one base distant, this may be a read error. The chain joins TRBV30 to TRBJ1-5; D is possibly TRBD1 (5 bases). In germline, CDR1 is GTSNPN, CDR2 SVGIG (reference sequence). The CDR3 is 14 amino acids. The CDR3 loop reads CAWSRGEGNQPPHF. CDR3 sequence (DNA): TGTGCCTGGAGTCGGGGGGAAGGAAATCAGCCCCCGCATTTT.

This clonotype was counted many times. The chain uses TRBV6-2 or TRBV6-3 and TRBJ2-3; 8 bases fit TRBD2. Trimming took 2 bases from V and 2 from J; bases not matched to a gene: 0. CDR1 and CDR2 from the germline V gene are MNHEY and SVGEGT. This CDR3 has 14 amino acids. In nucleotides, the CDR3 is TGTGCCAGCAGTTACGGACTAGCCACAGATACGCAGTATTTT. Residues: CASSYGLATDTQYF.

This clonotype was seen at least ten times. V and J are TRBV28 and TRBJ1-4, with no clear D. CDR3 length equals 16 residues. Trimming took off 6 bases at V and 8 bases at J, with 22 bases between the two ends. The germline gives CDR1 MDHEN, CDR2 SYDVKM. The CDR3 DNA sequence: TGTGCCAGCAGCTCCCTAAGGCTCCGGGAAAGAGAAAAACTGTTTTTT. Its protein product is CASSSLRLREREKLFF.

This clonotype was seen at least ten times. The chain employs TRBV28 and TRBJ2-1; the match to TRBD2 covers 12 bases. The CDR3 is 16 residues long. Germline CDR1 is MDHEN and CDR2 is SYDVKM. V lost 3 bases, J lost 6 bases, and 6 bases stayed unmatched. CDR3 in amino acids: CASSLRLAGVGNEQFF. The DNA for the CDR3 is TGTGCCAGCAGTTTGAGACTAGCGGGAGTGGGCAATGAGCAGTTCTTC.

In this sample, this clonotype turned up many times. The rearrangement links TRBV5-1 to TRBJ1-1; 12 bases agree with TRBD1. Trimming took 2 bases from V and 3 from J; bases not matched to a gene: 5. The CDR3 is made up of 16 amino acids. Germline V gene lookup returns CDR1 SGHRS and CDR2 YFSETQ. CDR3 sequence: CASSFGTGGLYTEAFF. The DNA of the CDR3 is TGCGCCAGCAGCTTTGGGACAGGGGGCTTGTACACTGAAGCTTTCTTT. The whole variable domain, filled in from reference TRBV5-1 and TRBJ1-1, reads KAGVTQTPRYLIKTRGQQVTLSCSPISGHRSVSWYQQTPGQGLQFLFEYFSETQRNKGNFPGRFSGRQFSNSRSEMNVSTLELGDSALYLCASSFGTGGLYTEAFFGQGTRLTVV.

V is TRBV15 and J is TRBJ1-1; no clear D. Looked up from germline, CDR1 is LNHNV and CDR2 is YYDKDF (reference sequence). V was clipped by 5 bases and J by 5 bases, with 12 bases between them. CDR3 length equals 13 residues. The CDR3 loop is CATSRSLGTEAFF. The CDR3, as DNA: TGTGCCACCAGCCGGAGCCTGGGGACTGAAGCTTTCTTT.